This entry lists 5 T cell receptor beta chains sequenced from one sample in a study of blood T cell repertoires in COVID-19. TCRdb's table, derived via immunoSEQ multiplex PCR, lists solely in-frame clones and lacks some. The sample lists 240,000 or so clones, about nine tenths occurring once. Material: peripheral blood. Every receptor here comes from a man in his fifties or sixties who had recovered from COVID-19.

This clone occurred a few times. The chain couples TRBV3-1 (or the pseudogene TRBV3-2) to TRBJ2-6; D remains unclear. There are 14 residues in the CDR3. The V end was cut by 6 bases, the J end by 0 bases, with 6 bases between. Germline CDR1 reads LGHDT; CDR2 reads YNNKEL (reference sequence). The CDR3 nucleotides are TGTGCCAGCAGAAGGAGCTCTGGGGCCAACGTCCTGACTTTC. This sequence encodes CASRRSSGANVLTF.

J is TRBJ2-1 and V is TRBV19; 9 bases match TRBD1. CDR3 length: 13 amino acids. The germline CDR1 and CDR2 sequences are LNHDA and SQIVND (reference sequence). V lost 4 bases and J lost 9; bases outside the gene matches: 4. CDR3: CASSTGTGSEQFF. DNA for the CDR3: TGTGCCAGTAGTACGGGGACAGGGAGTGAGCAGTTCTTC. Full variable domain (outside the CDR3, taken from reference TRBV19 and TRBJ2-1): DGGITQSPKYLFRKEGQNVTLSCEQNLNHDAMYWYRQDPGQGLRLIYYSQIVNDFQKGDIAEGYSVSREKKESFPLTVTSAQKNPTAFYLCASSTGTGSEQFFGPGTRLTVL.

This chain links TRBV5-1 with TRBJ2-6; D possibly corresponds to TRBD1 (6 bases). CDR1 is SGHRS and CDR2 is YFSETQ in the germline V gene. V gave up 4 bases and J gave up 1 base, with 15 bases separating them. The CDR3 is 17 amino acids. CDR3 bases: TGCGCCAGCAGCCCCAGCGGAACAGGGTCTGGGGCCAACGTCCTGACTTTC. Amino acid sequence: CASSPSGTGSGANVLTF.

This chain joins TRBV5-4 and TRBJ1-1; 9 nucleotides match TRBD1. Germline assignment: CDR1 SGHNT and CDR2 YYREEE (reference sequence). J lost 2 bases, V lost 0 bases, and 8 bases had no gene match. This CDR3 is 17 amino acids long. The CDR3 DNA reads as TGTGCCAGCAGCTTGGGTGGGACAGGGCCTTTAAACACTGAAGCTTTCTTT. This gives the protein CASSLGGTGPLNTEAFF.

The chain joins TRBV9 to TRBJ2-7, with TRBD1 matching over 7 bases. V gave up 0 bases and J gave up 0 bases; unmatched junction bases: 15. The germline V gene encodes CDR1 SGDLS and CDR2 YYNGEE. This CDR3 spans 19 amino acids. Written as DNA, the CDR3 is TGTGCCAGCAGCGTAGCTAGGGCAGGGGGTCGTTTTCCCTCCTACGAGCAGTACGTC. As protein: CASSVARAGGRFPSYEQYV.